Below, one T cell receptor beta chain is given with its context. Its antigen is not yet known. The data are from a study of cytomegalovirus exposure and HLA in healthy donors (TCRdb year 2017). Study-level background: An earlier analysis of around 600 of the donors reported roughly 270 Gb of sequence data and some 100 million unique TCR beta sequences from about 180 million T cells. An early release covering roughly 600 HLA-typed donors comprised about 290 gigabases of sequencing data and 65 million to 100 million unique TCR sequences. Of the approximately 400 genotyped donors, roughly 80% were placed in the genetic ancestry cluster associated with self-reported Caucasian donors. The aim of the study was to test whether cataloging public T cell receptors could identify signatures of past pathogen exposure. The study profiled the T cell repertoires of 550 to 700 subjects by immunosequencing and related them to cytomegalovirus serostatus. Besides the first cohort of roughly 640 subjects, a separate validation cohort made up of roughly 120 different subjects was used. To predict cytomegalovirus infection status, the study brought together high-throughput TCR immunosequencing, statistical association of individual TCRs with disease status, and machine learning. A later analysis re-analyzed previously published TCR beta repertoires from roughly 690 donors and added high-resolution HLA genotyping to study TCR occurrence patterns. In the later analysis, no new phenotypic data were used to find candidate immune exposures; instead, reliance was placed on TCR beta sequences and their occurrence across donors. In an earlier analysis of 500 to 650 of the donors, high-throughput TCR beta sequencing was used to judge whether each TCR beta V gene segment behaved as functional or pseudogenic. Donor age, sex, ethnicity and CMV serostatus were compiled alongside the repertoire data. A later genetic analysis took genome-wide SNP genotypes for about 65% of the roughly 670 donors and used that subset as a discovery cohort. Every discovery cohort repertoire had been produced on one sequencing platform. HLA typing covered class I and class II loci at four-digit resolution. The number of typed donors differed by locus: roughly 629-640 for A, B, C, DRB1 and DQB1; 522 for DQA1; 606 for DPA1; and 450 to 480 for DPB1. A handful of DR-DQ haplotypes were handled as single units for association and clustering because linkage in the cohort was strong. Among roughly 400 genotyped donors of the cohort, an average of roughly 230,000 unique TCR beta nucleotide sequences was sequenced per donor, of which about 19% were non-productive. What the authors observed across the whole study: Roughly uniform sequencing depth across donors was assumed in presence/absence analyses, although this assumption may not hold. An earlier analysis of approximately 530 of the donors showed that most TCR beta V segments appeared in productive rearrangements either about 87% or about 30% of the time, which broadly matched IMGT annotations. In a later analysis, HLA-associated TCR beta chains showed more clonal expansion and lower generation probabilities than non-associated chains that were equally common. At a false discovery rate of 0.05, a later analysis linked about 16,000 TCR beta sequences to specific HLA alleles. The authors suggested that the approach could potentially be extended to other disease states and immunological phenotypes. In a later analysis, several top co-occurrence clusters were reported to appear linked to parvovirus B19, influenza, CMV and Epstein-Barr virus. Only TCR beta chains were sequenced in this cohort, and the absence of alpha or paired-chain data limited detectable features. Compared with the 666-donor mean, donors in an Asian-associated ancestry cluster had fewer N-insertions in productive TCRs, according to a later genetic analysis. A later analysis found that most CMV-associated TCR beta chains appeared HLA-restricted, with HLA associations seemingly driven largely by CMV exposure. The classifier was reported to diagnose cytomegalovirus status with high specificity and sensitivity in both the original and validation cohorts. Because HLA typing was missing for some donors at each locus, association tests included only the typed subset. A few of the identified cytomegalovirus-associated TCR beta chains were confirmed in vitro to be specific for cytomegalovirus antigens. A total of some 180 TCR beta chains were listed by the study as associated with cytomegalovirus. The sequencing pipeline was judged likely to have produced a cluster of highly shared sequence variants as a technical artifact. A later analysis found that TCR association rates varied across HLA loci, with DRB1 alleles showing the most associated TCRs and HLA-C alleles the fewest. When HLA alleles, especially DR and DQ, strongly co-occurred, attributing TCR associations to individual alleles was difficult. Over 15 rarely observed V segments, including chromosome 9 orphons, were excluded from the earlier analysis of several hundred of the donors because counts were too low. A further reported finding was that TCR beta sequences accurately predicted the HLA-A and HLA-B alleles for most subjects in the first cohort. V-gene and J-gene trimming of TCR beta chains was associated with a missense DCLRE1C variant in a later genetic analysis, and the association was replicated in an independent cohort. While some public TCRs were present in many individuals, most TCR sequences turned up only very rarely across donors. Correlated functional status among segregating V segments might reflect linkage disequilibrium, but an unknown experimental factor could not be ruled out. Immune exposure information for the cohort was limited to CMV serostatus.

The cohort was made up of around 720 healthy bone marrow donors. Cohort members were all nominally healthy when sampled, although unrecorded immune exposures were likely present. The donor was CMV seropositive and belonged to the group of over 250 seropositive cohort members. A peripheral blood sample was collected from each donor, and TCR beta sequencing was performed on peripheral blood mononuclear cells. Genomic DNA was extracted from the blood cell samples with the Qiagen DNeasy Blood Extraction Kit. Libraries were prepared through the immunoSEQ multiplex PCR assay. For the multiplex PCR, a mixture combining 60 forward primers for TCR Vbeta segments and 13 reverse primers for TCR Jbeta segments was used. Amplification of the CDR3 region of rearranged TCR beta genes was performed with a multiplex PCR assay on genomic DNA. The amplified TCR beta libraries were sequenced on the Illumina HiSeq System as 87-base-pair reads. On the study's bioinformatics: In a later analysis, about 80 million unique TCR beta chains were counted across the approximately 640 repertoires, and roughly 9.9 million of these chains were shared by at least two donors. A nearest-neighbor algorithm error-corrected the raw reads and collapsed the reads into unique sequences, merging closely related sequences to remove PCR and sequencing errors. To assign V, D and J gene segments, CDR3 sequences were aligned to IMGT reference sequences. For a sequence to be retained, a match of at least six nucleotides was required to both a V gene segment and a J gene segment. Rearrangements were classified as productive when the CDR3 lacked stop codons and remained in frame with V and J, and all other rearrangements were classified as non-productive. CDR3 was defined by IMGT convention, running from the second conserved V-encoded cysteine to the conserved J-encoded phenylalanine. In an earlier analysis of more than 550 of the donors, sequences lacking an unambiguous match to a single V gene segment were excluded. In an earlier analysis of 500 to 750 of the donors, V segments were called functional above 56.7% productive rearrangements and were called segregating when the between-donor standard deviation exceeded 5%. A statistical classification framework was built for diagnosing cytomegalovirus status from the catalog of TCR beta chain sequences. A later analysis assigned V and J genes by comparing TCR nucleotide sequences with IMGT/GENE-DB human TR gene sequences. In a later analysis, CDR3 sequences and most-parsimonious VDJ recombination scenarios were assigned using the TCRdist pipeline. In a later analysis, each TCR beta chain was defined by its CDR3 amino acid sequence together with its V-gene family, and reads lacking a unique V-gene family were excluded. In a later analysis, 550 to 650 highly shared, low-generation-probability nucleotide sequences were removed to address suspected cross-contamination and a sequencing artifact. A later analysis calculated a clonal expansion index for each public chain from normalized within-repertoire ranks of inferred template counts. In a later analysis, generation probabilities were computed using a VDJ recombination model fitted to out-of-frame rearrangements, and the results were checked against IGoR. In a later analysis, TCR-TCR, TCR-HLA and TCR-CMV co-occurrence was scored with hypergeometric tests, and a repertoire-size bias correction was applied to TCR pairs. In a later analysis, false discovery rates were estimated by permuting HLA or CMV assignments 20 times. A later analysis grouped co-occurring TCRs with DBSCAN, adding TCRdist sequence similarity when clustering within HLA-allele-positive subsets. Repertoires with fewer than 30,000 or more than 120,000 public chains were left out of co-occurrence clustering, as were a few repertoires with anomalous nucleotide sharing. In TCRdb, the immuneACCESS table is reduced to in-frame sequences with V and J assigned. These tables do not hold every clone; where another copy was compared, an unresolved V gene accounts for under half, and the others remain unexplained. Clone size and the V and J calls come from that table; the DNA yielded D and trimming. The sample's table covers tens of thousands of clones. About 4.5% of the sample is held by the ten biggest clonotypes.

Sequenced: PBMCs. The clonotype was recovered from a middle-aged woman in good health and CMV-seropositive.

CDR3 region: CASSQGRGISNEQFF. The nucleotide sequence is TGCGCCAGCAGCCAAGGGCGAGGGATCAGCAATGAGCAGTTCTTC. Recombination linked TRBV4-1 to TRBJ2-1, and possibly TRBD2, on 5 matching bases. The germline V gene supplies CDR1 MGHRA and CDR2 YSYEKL. Its CDR3 holds 15 amino acids, cysteine through phenylalanine. Left in the record is the CDR3 DNA by itself, 45 bases read in frame from the first base. Relative to germline, V is 1 base shorter and J is 6 bases shorter, with 13 bases between their ends.